Below, 31 T cell receptor beta chains from the same sample are listed, as sequenced in a study of cytomegalovirus exposure and HLA in healthy donors. PCR amplification relied on 60 Vbeta primers (plus 13 Jbeta primers). Repertoires were generated with immunoSEQ multiplex PCR, while TCRdb's copy carries only in-frame clones and drops some. This table holds 150,000 or so clones, 65% to 85% found once. Specimen: PBMCs. Receptors were obtained from a man aged 35 to 55 in good health and CMV-seropositive.

On this clone: Germline and junction disagree at one end, which may indicate a read error. This chain connects TRBV7-7 to TRBJ2-3, with 7 bases lining up with TRBD1. Germline lookup yields CDR1 SSHAT and CDR2 FNYEAQ (reference sequence). The CDR3 consists of 15 residues. CDR3 residues: CASSLGTERTDTQYF. The CDR3 coding sequence is TGTGCTAGCAGCCTAGGGACAGAGAGAACAGATACGCAGTATTTT.

The chain is built from TRBV18 and TRBJ1-4; D possibly corresponds to TRBD1 (5 bases). The CDR3 runs 13 residues. Germline CDR1 and CDR2: KGHSH and LQKENI. Trimming pared 3 bases from V and 8 bases from J, leaving 10 bases between. This CDR3 is CASSPQEGEKLFF. CDR3 nucleotides: TGTGCCAGCTCACCTCAGGAGGGGGAAAAACTGTTTTTT.

The chain carries TRBV4-2 and TRBJ2-1; tentatively, D is TRBD2 (5 bases). The CDR3 is 16 amino acids. Trimming left V 0 bases short and J 7 bases short, with 16 bases between. Germline assignment: CDR1 LGHNA and CDR2 YNFKEQ. The CDR3 bases are TGTGCCAGCAGCCAAGATAAGGCTAGCCGAAGGAATGAGCAGTTCTTC. Its protein product is CASSQDKASRRNEQFF.

The chain uses TRBV21-1 and TRBJ1-5; the D call TRBD1 from the table was never checked on the DNA. TRBV21-1 corresponds to a pseudogene. The CDR3 covers 15 residues. CDR3 in amino acids: CASSKGHYSNQPQHF. In DNA, the CDR3 is TGTGCCAGCAGCAAAGGGCATTATAGCAATCAGCCCCAGCATTTT.

V and J are TRBV5-5 and TRBJ2-5; tentatively, D is TRBD2 (5 bases). Trimming took off 0 bases at V and 3 bases at J, with 9 bases between the two ends. CDR1 SGHKS and CDR2 YYEKEE come from the germline V gene (reference sequence). The CDR3 extends over 14 amino acids. The CDR3 region is CASSLVTGKETQYF. Here the CDR3 DNA reads TGTGCCAGCAGCTTGGTCACGGGGAAAGAGACCCAGTACTTC.

This clone showed up just a few times. The junction departs from germline at one end; a sequencing error may be responsible. The gene calls are TRBV7-9 and TRBJ1-1; 7 bases agree with TRBD1. The CDR3 is 13 amino acids. Germline values: CDR1 SEHNR, CDR2 FQNEAQ (reference sequence). CDR3: CSSTFAGGTEAFF. The CDR3 nucleotides are TGTTCCAGCACCTTTGCAGGGGGCACTGAAGCTTTCTTT. The entire variable domain, with the rest obtained from reference TRBV7-9 and TRBJ1-1, is as follows: DTGVSQNPRHKITKRGQNVTFRCDPISEHNRLYWYRQTLGQGPEFLTYFQNEAQLEKSRLLSDRFSAERPKGSFSTLEIQRTEQGDSAMYLCSSTFAGGTEAFFGQGTRLTVV.

A few counts support this clone. Other nucleotide sequences in the sample specify the same CDR3. CDR3 in DNA: TGTGCCAGCAGCCCAGGACACAGGAACACTGAAGCTTTCTTT. This encodes CASSPGHRNTEAFF. The V gene is TRBV7-9, the J gene TRBJ1-1; possibly TRBD1 for D (5 bases). Germline V CDR1 and CDR2: SEHNR, FQNEAQ (reference sequence). V lost 5 bases and J lost 1, with 11 bases in between. The CDR3 spans 14 residues.

This chain links TRBV4-2 with TRBJ1-3; TRBD1 aligns across 8 bases. CDR3 length: 16 amino acids. Germline loops: CDR1 LGHNA, CDR2 YNFKEQ. With 6 bases clipped from V and 4 bases from J, the junction kept 11 bases outside the gene matches. The CDR3 protein is CASRIGGQGNGNTIYF. CDR3 DNA: TGTGCCAGCAGGATAGGAGGACAGGGTAACGGAAACACCATATATTTT.

The chain combines TRBV20-1 with TRBJ2-7; a possible D gene is TRBD1 (7 bases). CDR3 length: 11 amino acids. The germline V and J ends were trimmed by 4 bases and 4 bases, with 8 bases remaining between them. Germline V gene sequence: CDR1 DFQATT, CDR2 SNEGSKA (reference sequence). The CDR3 nucleotides read TGCAGTGCTACAGGGGGGTACGAGCAGTACTTC. Protein: CSATGGYEQYF.

The chain joins TRBV6-6 to TRBJ1-1; TRBD1 might be the D (6 bases). Germline values: CDR1 MNHNY, CDR2 SVGAGI (reference sequence). V lost 2 bases and J lost 6, with 16 bases in between. The CDR3 loop spans 15 amino acids. The CDR3 DNA reads TGTGCCAGCAGTTACCCTGGGGGGGCGGGGGCTGAAGCTTTCTTT. Encoded protein: CASSYPGGAGAEAFF.

The chain employs TRBV4-2 and TRBJ2-1; 10 nucleotides agree with TRBD2. The CDR3 has 20 amino acids. Per the germline V gene, CDR1 is LGHNA and CDR2 is YNFKEQ. With V trimmed by 1 base and J by 0 bases, 12 bases remained unmatched. The CDR3 here is CASSQVMASGGLSSYNEQFF. The DNA of the CDR3 is TGTGCCAGCAGCCAAGTTATGGCTAGCGGGGGCCTGAGCTCCTACAATGAGCAGTTCTTC.

In its sample, this clone was seen a few times. This chain joins TRBV5-1 and TRBJ2-5; 7 bases map to TRBD2. The CDR3 sequence is 15 residues long. Germline loops: CDR1 SGHRS, CDR2 YFSETQ. V lost 4 bases to trimming and J lost 3 bases; unmatched junction nucleotides: 9. This chain's CDR3 is CASSPGGTTEETQYF. CDR3 bases: TGCGCCAGCAGCCCGGGTGGGACTACCGAAGAGACCCAGTACTTC.

The chain carries TRBV6-6 and TRBJ1-1, with TRBD1 matching 8 bases. CDR3 length equals 15 residues. CDR1 is MNHNY and CDR2 is SVGAGI in the germline V gene (reference sequence). V dropped 2 bases and J dropped 5; count of bases not matched to a gene: 7. CDR3 protein: CASSYPGQGGTEAFF. The CDR3 DNA is TGTGCCAGCAGTTACCCCGGACAGGGTGGAACTGAAGCTTTCTTT.

This clone has more than one count but fewer than ten. The rearrangement joins TRBV11-2 to TRBJ2-2; 12 bases match TRBD2. This CDR3 contains 16 residues. The V gene's germline CDR1 is SGHAT and CDR2 FQNNGV. The V and J ends lost 2 bases and 3 bases, in that order; junction bases with no gene match: 1. CDR3 loop: CASSLLAGGHTGELFF. For the CDR3, the DNA is TGTGCCAGCAGCTTACTAGCGGGGGGGCACACCGGGGAGCTGTTTTTT.

The genes are TRBV5-8 and TRBJ2-5; tentatively, D is TRBD2 (7 bases). Gene TRBJ2-7 matches the end of the DNA better, so the J call may be wrong. Germline V CDR1 and CDR2: SGHTS, YDEGEE. This CDR3 has 14 amino acids. CDR3 residues: CASSPEGGLREQYF. The DNA of the CDR3 is TGTGCCAGCAGCCCGGAGGGGGGGCTTCGCGAGCAGTACTTC.

The CDR3 sequence: CSVGADQGARDEQFF. In DNA, the CDR3 is TGCAGCGTTGGGGCTGATCAGGGGGCGAGGGATGAGCAGTTCTTC. The chain links TRBV29-1 to TRBJ2-1; 8 bases line up with TRBD1. Losses at the gene ends were 4 bases for V and 8 bases for J; bases not matched to a gene: 13. CDR1 and CDR2 from the germline V gene are SQVTM and ANQGSEA. The length of the CDR3 is 15 residues.

V gene TRBV6-5 combines with J gene TRBJ1-6; TRBD1 agrees at 7 bases. J lost 12 bases, V lost 7 bases, and 15 bases had no gene match. CDR3 length: 15 residues. CDR1 and CDR2 from the germline V gene are MNHEY and SVGAGI. The CDR3 DNA reads as TGTGCCAGCACCATACTTTCGACAGGGTATGAACCCCTCCACTTT. It is translated as CASTILSTGYEPLHF.

The gene calls are TRBV6-5 and TRBJ2-7; TRBD1 might be the D (6 bases). CDR1 is MNHEY and CDR2 is SVGAGI in the germline V gene. The V and J ends lost 4 bases and 5 bases respectively, with 15 bases between them. The CDR3 sequence is 14 residues long. The CDR3 coding sequence is TGTGCCAGCAGTTCGAGGGCAGGGGAAAACGAGCAGTACTTC. Residues: CASSSRAGENEQYF.

This clone was seen a handful of times. The V gene is TRBV29-1, the J gene TRBJ1-2; unclear D gene. Germline values: CDR1 SQVTM, CDR2 ANQGSEA. The germline V and J ends were trimmed by 6 bases and 6 bases, with 8 bases remaining between them. The CDR3 is 10 amino acids. The CDR3 DNA is TGCAGCGTGGGAGTGGATGGCTACACCTTC. This gives the protein CSVGVDGYTF.

The chain carries TRBV7-2 and TRBJ1-1, with D unclear. The CDR3 runs 15 residues. V shed 7 bases and J shed 1 base, with 16 bases lying between them. Looked up from germline, CDR1 is SGHTA and CDR2 is FQGNSA. The CDR3 DNA sequence: TGTGCCAGCATGGATACGGGGAAATGGAACACTGAAGCTTTCTTT. Its translation: CASMDTGKWNTEAFF.

This sequence joins TRBV10-3 and TRBJ1-4, with 10 bases lining up with TRBD1. Germline CDR1 ENHRY, CDR2 SYGVKD. The CDR3 is 14 amino acids. V lost 6 bases to trimming and J lost 5 bases; unmatched junction nucleotides: 3. The DNA of the CDR3 is TGTGCCATCAGGGGGGACAGGGGAAATGAAAAACTGTTTTTT. Residues: CAIRGDRGNEKLFF.

V gene TRBV19 combines with J gene TRBJ2-2; D is perhaps TRBD2 (6 bases). The CDR3 is 16 residues long. Germline V gene sequence: CDR1 LNHDA, CDR2 SQIVND (reference sequence). V lost 3 bases to trimming and J lost 0 bases, with 11 bases between them. The CDR3 region has the DNA TGTGCCAGTAGTATTCTTGGAGGGGCGAACACCGGGGAGCTGTTTTTT. Translation gives CASSILGGANTGELFF. The full variable domain, with the rest looked up from reference TRBV19 and TRBJ2-2, is DGGITQSPKYLFRKEGQNVTLSCEQNLNHDAMYWYRQDPGQGLRLIYYSQIVNDFQKGDIAEGYSVSREKKESFPLTVTSAQKNPTAFYLCASSILGGANTGELFFGEGSRLTVL.

The V call is TRBV6-4, the J call TRBJ1-2; a weak D match, TRBD1 (6 bases). The CDR3 contains 15 residues. The V gene's germline CDR1 is MRHNA and CDR2 SNTAGT. V was trimmed by 0 bases and J by 7 bases, leaving 15 bases between them. The CDR3 here is CASSDSGQGHFGYTF. The CDR3 DNA reads as TGTGCCAGCAGTGACTCGGGGCAGGGGCATTTTGGCTACACCTTC.

This chain links TRBV29-1 with TRBJ1-5; TRBD1 is a possible D gene (6 bases). This CDR3 is 12 amino acids long. The V and J ends lost 4 bases and 3 bases respectively, with 7 bases between them. Germline assignment: CDR1 SQVTM and CDR2 ANQGSEA. The CDR3 sequence: CSVAGANQPQHF. The CDR3 DNA is TGCAGCGTTGCAGGGGCCAATCAGCCCCAGCATTTT.

This sequence joins TRBV5-1 and TRBJ2-7, with 8 bases aligning to TRBD1. This CDR3 comprises 14 residues. Germline values: CDR1 SGHRS, CDR2 YFSETQ. Trimming at V came to 3 bases and at J to 6 bases, leaving 8 bases not matched to a gene. The CDR3 bases are TGCGCCAGCAGCTCGTACGGACAGGGCGGCGAGCAGTACTTC. Residues: CASSSYGQGGEQYF.

V usage is TRBV5-1 and J usage is TRBJ1-1; 8 nucleotides line up with TRBD1. Germline V gene data show CDR1 as SGHRS and CDR2 as YFSETQ. The CDR3 is 16 residues long. The V segment lost 4 bases and the J segment 0 bases; nucleotides outside the gene matches: 8. The CDR3 region has the DNA TGCGCCAGCAGCACGGGGACAGGCATAATGAACACTGAAGCTTTCTTT. Protein sequence: CASSTGTGIMNTEAFF.

To note about this clone: This sample includes further DNA sequences coding for the same CDR3. The rearrangement links TRBV6-1 to TRBJ2-7, with a possible D match to TRBD2 (7 bases). CDR3 length: 14 residues. Per germline, CDR1 MNHNS and CDR2 SASEGT. Trimming took off 5 bases at V and 1 base at J, with 12 bases between the two ends. The CDR3 nucleotides are TGTGCCAGCAGTACAGGGCGGGGGTCCTACGAGCAGTACTTC. It yields the protein CASSTGRGSYEQYF.

This sequence joins TRBV9 and TRBJ2-2, with a weak D call TRBD2 (7 bases). V dropped 4 bases and J dropped 4 bases, with 14 bases sitting between them. CDR1 and CDR2 from the germline V gene are SGDLS and YYNGEE. This CDR3 has 15 amino acids. The CDR3 nucleotides read TGTGCCAGCAGCCAGGGGAGGGCGGGCACCGGGGAGCTGTTTTTT. This translates into CASSQGRAGTGELFF. Looking up the rest from reference TRBV9 and TRBJ2-2 gives the full variable domain: DSGVTQTPKHLITATGQRVTLRCSPRSGDLSVYWYQQSLDQGLQFLIQYYNGEERAKGNILERFSAQQFPDLHSELNLSSLELGDSALYFCASSQGRAGTGELFFGEGSRLTVL.

This clone has a handful of counts. The chain carries TRBV5-1 and TRBJ1-6; D uncertain. Germline CDR1 is SGHRS and CDR2 is YFSETQ. V was clipped by 2 bases and J by 4 bases, with 7 bases between them. The CDR3 contains 14 residues. The CDR3 spells CASSFREYNSPLHF. The DNA of the CDR3 is TGCGCCAGCAGCTTCCGGGAGTATAATTCACCCCTCCACTTT.

This rearrangement joins TRBV14 to TRBJ2-3; no reliable D call. This CDR3 spans 13 amino acids. Germline lookup yields CDR1 SGHDN and CDR2 FVKESK. Trimming removed 4 bases at V and 4 bases at J, with 9 bases between. The CDR3 DNA reads as TGTGCCAGCAGCCGGAACCTAGCAGATACGCAGTATTTT. It specifies CASSRNLADTQYF.

V gene TRBV25-1 combines with J gene TRBJ2-2, with 9 bases fitting TRBD1. Trimming cost V 4 bases and J 4 bases; bases outside gene matches: 7. The germline V gene has CDR1 MGHDK and CDR2 SYGVNS. The CDR3 length is 16 residues. CDR3 in DNA: TGTGCCAGCAGTGGGTTTGGGACAGGGACCACCGGGGAGCTGTTTTTT. It codes for CASSGFGTGTTGELFF.